A single sample is the source of the 26 T cell receptor beta chains below, sequenced in a study of tumor-infiltrating lymphocytes in primary liver carcinoma. The input was 450 to 550 ng total RNA; TCR beta cDNA was made from it with a constant-region primer. Slightly modified ARM-PCR, run as three nested multiplex PCR rounds, produced the TCR beta libraries. PCR rounds one and two used TRBV1-TRBV30 forward primers with a C-beta reverse primer for around 11 cycles each. TCRdb reprocessed the multiplex PCR reads with MiXCR, giving one entry per CDR3 protein. The sample gives roughly 100,000 distinct CDR3 sequences, under 70% of which show up once; more than 10% is in the top ten. DNA and RNA were both co-extracted from approximately 20-30 mg of bulk tissue that had not been sorted. Sequencing input: liver tumor tissue from sampling region 2. Subset denoted: tumor region T2, inferior pole. These receptor sequences come from a woman aged 55-75 years with primary liver carcinoma and hepatitis B virus infection.

On this clonotype itself: The junction differs from germline at one of its ends, possibly a read error. This chain uses TRBV29-1 with TRBJ1-4; TRBD1 aligns across 8 bases. Germline CDR1 SQVTM, CDR2 ANQGSEA. This CDR3 has 13 amino acids. The DNA for the CDR3 is TGCAGGGTTAGCCGAGGACAGGGCATTGGACTGGTTTTT. It encodes CRVSRGQGIGLVF. The full variable domain, completed using reference TRBV29-1 and TRBJ1-4, is SAVISQKPSRDICQRGTSLTIQCQVDSQVTMMFWYRQQPGQSLTLIATANQGSEATYESGFVIDKFPISRPNLTFSTLTVSNMSPEDSSIYLCRVSRGQGIGLVFGSGTQLSVL.

In this sample, this clonotype turned up a few times. One end of the junction varies from germline; a read error may be responsible. The rearrangement joins TRBV29-1 to TRBJ2-3; perhaps TRBD1 as D (5 bases). In germline, CDR1 is SQVTM, CDR2 ANQGSEA. The CDR3 spans 14 residues. CDR3 sequence (DNA): TGCAGCGTTTTGCGTCAGGGCCACACAGATACGCAGTATTTC. It is translated as CSVLRQGHTDTQYF.

As concerns this clonotype: A much larger clonotype is one base distant, so this may be a read error. J is TRBJ1-1 and V is TRBV7-3; D is undetermined. Germline CDR1 and CDR2: SGHTA and FQGTGA. V was clipped by 5 bases and J by 4 bases, with 14 bases between them. The CDR3 consists of 14 residues. This CDR3 is CASSLYGRTTEAFF. The DNA of the CDR3 is TGTGCCAGCAGCCTTTATGGGCGAACCACTGAAGCTTTCTTT.

A remark on this clonotype: Relative to the germline gene, one junction end is altered; a read error may explain this. The rearrangement links TRBV28 to TRBJ2-3, with no clear D. Germline values: CDR1 MDHEN, CDR2 SYDVKM. The CDR3 totals 12 residues. This chain's CDR3 is CASTTITVTQYF. CDR3 sequence (DNA): TGTGCCAGCACTACGATAACAGTTACGCAGTATTTT.

About this clonotype itself: This clone may be a read error of a much larger clone one base away. The rearrangement joins TRBV28 to TRBJ1-5; 11 bases align to TRBD1. Trimming removed 4 bases from V and 8 bases from J; junction bases left unmatched: 4. There are 14 residues in the CDR3. Germline V gene lookup returns CDR1 MDHEN and CDR2 SYDVKM. CDR3 residues: CASSSDRGREPQHF. The DNA for the CDR3 is TGTGCCAGCAGTTCGGACAGGGGGCGGGAGCCCCAGCATTTT.

This chain joins TRBV11-2 and TRBJ1-6; D ambiguous. The CDR3 contains 15 residues. Germline V lookup: CDR1 SGHAT, CDR2 FQNNGV. The CDR3 here is CESSLDPVDNSPLHF. CDR3 nucleotides: TGTGAGAGCAGCTTAGATCCGGTGGACAATTCACCCCTCCACTTT.

A remark on this clonotype: A read error may account for a junction end that differs from germline. This sequence joins TRBV29-1 and TRBJ2-3; D is undetermined. Germline V lookup: CDR1 SQVTM, CDR2 ANQGSEA. The CDR3 contains 14 residues. This CDR3 is CSVERGVVIDMQYF. CDR3 coding DNA: TGCAGCGTTGAACGAGGTGTGGTCATAGATATGCAGTATTTT.

On this clonotype: A clone one base away is much larger, so this may be a read error. The chain recombines TRBV5-6 with TRBJ1-2; weak D call: TRBD1 (5 bases). The CDR3 is 14 amino acids. Germline V CDR1 and CDR2: SGHDT, YYEEEE. The CDR3: CANSLYAGISGYTF. CDR3 coding DNA: TGTGCCAACAGCTTGTATGCAGGGATATCTGGCTACACCTTC.

The sample holds many counts of this clonotype. CDR3 in amino acids: CASSLTSEGDTQYF. The CDR3 DNA is TGTGCCAGCAGTTTGACTAGCGAGGGGGATACGCAGTATTTT. The rearrangement links TRBV28 to TRBJ2-3, with TRBD2 identical over 8 bases. CDR3 length: 14 amino acids. Germline values: CDR1 MDHEN, CDR2 SYDVKM. V lost 3 bases and J lost 6; bases outside the gene matches: 5. The whole variable domain, filled in from reference TRBV28 and TRBJ2-3, reads DVKVTQSSRYLVKRTGEKVFLECVQDMDHENMFWYRQDPGLGLRLIYFSYDVKMKEKGDIPEGYSVSREKKERFSLILESASTNQTSMYLCASSLTSEGDTQYFGPGTRLTVL.

This clonotype showed up just once. This sequence may be a read error, since a much larger clone differs from it by one base. V is TRBV5-1 and J is TRBJ2-3; no firm D call. Germline CDR1 is SGHRS and CDR2 is YFSETQ. The CDR3 is 12 residues long. Trimming took 3 bases from V and 4 from J, leaving 6 bases between them. As DNA, the CDR3 is TGCGCCAGCAGCTCATTGCCAGATACGCAGTATTTT. It translates to CASSSLPDTQYF.

This clonotype showed up many times. J is TRBJ2-7 and V is TRBV5-6, with 7 bases that match TRBD2. V was clipped by 1 base and J by 5 bases; unmatched bases: 9. The CDR3 extends over 15 amino acids. CDR1 is SGHDT, CDR2 YYEEEE, per germline. CDR3 DNA: TGTGCCAGCAGCTTGTTCTGGCGGGAGAGTGACGAGCAGTACTTC. The encoded protein is CASSLFWRESDEQYF.

On this clonotype: A much larger clone lies a single base off, so this may be a read error. The chain combines TRBV5-8 with TRBJ2-3; possible D gene TRBD2, 7 bases. The CDR3 consists of 14 residues. Germline V gene sequence: CDR1 SGHTS, CDR2 YDEGEE. This chain's CDR3 is CASTSWGGTDTLYF. As DNA, the CDR3 is TGTGCCAGCACCTCCTGGGGGGGCACAGATACGCTGTATTTT.

Concerning this clonotype: A much larger clonotype is one base distant, so this may be a read error. The J gene is TRBJ1-2, the V gene TRBV5-1, with 7 bases aligning to TRBD1. Germline V gene sequence: CDR1 SGHRS, CDR2 YFSETQ. CDR3 length: 14 amino acids. Here the CDR3 reads CASNLIRGNYGYTF. CDR3 DNA sequence: TGCGCCAGCAACTTGATCAGGGGGAACTATGGCTACACCTTC.

This chain joins TRBV10-3 and TRBJ1-1; 7 bases line up with TRBD1. The germline CDR1 and CDR2 sequences are ENHRY and SYGVKD. The ends lost 5 bases at V and 5 bases at J; junction bases unmatched: 8. CDR3 size: 14 residues. The CDR3 nucleotides are TGTGCCATCAGTAGCCAGGGGGTCCTGACTGAAGCTTTCTTT. It is translated as CAISSQGVLTEAFF.

Details on this clonotype: Sequence at one end of the junction differs from germline and may be a read error. V usage is TRBV6-2 or TRBV6-3 and J usage is TRBJ2-2, with TRBD1 identical over 7 bases. In germline, CDR1 is MNHEY, CDR2 SVGEGT. The CDR3 is 15 residues long. Here the CDR3 DNA reads TGTGCCAGCAGTTACGACAGGGTAGACACCAGGGAGCTGTCTTTC. It codes for CASSYDRVDTRELSF.

Details on this clonotype: Since a much larger clone is just one base distant, this may be a read error. V is TRBV28 and J is TRBJ2-7; D unclear. The germline V gene encodes CDR1 MDHEN and CDR2 SYDVKM. CDR3 length: 11 residues. The V gene lost 8 bases and the J gene lost 2 bases, with 7 bases spanning the gap. The CDR3 region has the DNA TGTGCCAGCGGTCGTCCCTACGAGCAGTACTTC. It codes for CASGRPYEQYF.

Details on this clonotype: With a much larger clone just one base away, this may be a read error. V usage is TRBV7-9 and J usage is TRBJ1-2, with 10 bases matching TRBD1. Germline lookup yields CDR1 SEHNR and CDR2 FQNEAQ (reference sequence). Trimming at V came to 7 bases and at J to 8 bases, leaving 13 bases not matched to a gene. The CDR3 has 15 amino acids. The CDR3 nucleotides are TGTGCCAGCAACTGGGGACAGGGGCCAAAACAAGGCTACACCTTC. This encodes CASNWGQGPKQGYTF. Supplemented by reference TRBV7-9 and TRBJ1-2, the full variable domain reads DTGVSQNPRHKITKRGQNVTFRCDPISEHNRLYWYRQTLGQGPEFLTYFQNEAQLEKSRLLSDRFSAERPKGSFSTLEIQRTEQGDSAMYLCASNWGQGPKQGYTFGSGTRLTVV.

Turning to this clonotype: Given a much more abundant clone one base away, this may be a read error. The chain employs TRBV28 and TRBJ1-2, with 8 bases lining up with TRBD1. CDR1 is MDHEN and CDR2 is SYDVKM in the germline V gene. The CDR3 loop spans 12 amino acids. The CDR3 coding sequence is TGTGCCACCGGGACAGGACCCTATGACTACACCTTC. Translated, it gives CATGTGPYDYTF.

A few counts support this clonotype. One junction end disagrees with the germline gene, perhaps due to a read error. CDR3 coding DNA: TGCGCCAGCAACTCCCGCAGGGGGGTTTACAATGAGCAGTTCTTC. Protein: CASNSRRGVYNEQFF. This chain links TRBV11-3 with TRBJ2-1; a weak D match, TRBD1 (7 bases). Per the germline V gene, CDR1 is SGHNT and CDR2 is YENEEA. The CDR3 is 15 residues long.

Note on this clonotype: The junction and the germline gene differ at one end; a read error may be behind it. The chain employs TRBV4-1 and TRBJ2-5, with TRBD2 identical over 9 bases. Germline V lookup: CDR1 MGHRA, CDR2 YSYEKL. The CDR3 has 17 residues. Here the CDR3 reads CASSLSPTSGSQETQYF. The DNA for the CDR3 is TGCGCCAGCAGCCTTTCCCCGACTAGCGGATCCCAAGAGACACAGTACTTC.

The chain couples TRBV6-1 to TRBJ2-1, with D unclear. This CDR3 is built from 16 residues. The germline V and J ends were trimmed by 5 bases and 2 bases, with 16 bases remaining between them. The germline gives CDR1 MNHNS, CDR2 SASEGT. The CDR3 loop is CASSTLTVKAYNEQFF. The CDR3 DNA reads as TGTGCCAGCAGTACGCTAACGGTTAAGGCCTACAATGAGCAGTTCTTC.

This clonotype came up many times. The chain is built from TRBV28 and TRBJ1-1; D unresolved. Germline V lookup: CDR1 MDHEN, CDR2 SYDVKM. The ends were cut back, 1 base at V and 1 base at J, with 7 bases in the middle. The CDR3 runs to 14 residues. DNA of the CDR3: TGTGCCAGCAGTTTATCGGGTTGGAACACTGAAGCTTTCTTT. It is translated as CASSLSGWNTEAFF.

This clonotype was seen many times. The rearrangement joins TRBV15 to TRBJ2-7; D is perhaps TRBD1 (6 bases). The V end was cut by 5 bases, the J end by 2 bases, with 10 bases between. Germline V CDR1 and CDR2: LNHNV, YYDKDF (reference sequence). There are 13 residues in the CDR3. The DNA of the CDR3 is TGTGCCACCAGCTCCGGGACAACCTACGAGCAGTACTTC. Its translation is CATSSGTTYEQYF.

Concerning this clonotype itself: Given a much more abundant clone one base away, this may be a read error. The genes are TRBV5-1 and TRBJ1-6; the D gene is possibly TRBD1 (6 bases). Germline V gene sequence: CDR1 SGHRS, CDR2 YFSETQ. The CDR3 contains 15 residues. CDR3: CASRRTQGLHSPPHF. The CDR3 DNA sequence: TGCGCCAGCCGGAGGACACAGGGTCTCCATTCACCCCCCCACTTT. Full variable domain (outside the CDR3, taken from reference TRBV5-1 and TRBJ1-6): KAGVTQTPRYLIKTRGQQVTLSCSPISGHRSVSWYQQTPGQGLQFLFEYFSETQRNKGNFPGRFSGRQFSNSRSEMNVSTLELGDSALYLCASRRTQGLHSPPHFGNGTRLTVT.

At least ten counts were recorded for this clonotype. The rearrangement joins TRBV29-1 to TRBJ2-3; TRBD1 matches 8 bases. This CDR3 comprises 15 residues. With 0 bases clipped from V and 3 bases from J, the junction kept 5 bases outside the gene matches. The V gene's germline CDR1 is SQVTM and CDR2 ANQGSEA. In DNA, the CDR3 is TGCAGCGTTGAAGATCGACGGACAGGGACAGATACGCAGTATTTT. Translated, it gives CSVEDRRTGTDTQYF.

J is TRBJ2-1 and V is TRBV29-1; D is possibly TRBD2 (6 bases). The V gene's germline CDR1 is SQVTM and CDR2 ANQGSEA. CDR3 length: 17 amino acids. Trimming cost V 6 bases and J 12 bases, with 33 bases left between them. The CDR3 spells CSVHPSSVTSRKSTQFF. CDR3 DNA sequence: TGCAGCGTCCACCCGTCTAGCGTGACGTCCCGAAAGAGTACGCAGTTCTTC.